This TCR beta chain was documented in a study of blood T cell repertoires in COVID-19. Study information: Acute and convalescent COVID-19 specimens originated in the United States, Italy and Spain. The analysed material was cDNA or gDNA that came from T cells, B-cell-depleted T cells, or PBMCs.

The CDR3 length is 15 residues. Trimming pared 1 base from V and 1 base from J, leaving 11 bases between. Germline CDR1 reads SEHNR; CDR2 reads FQNEAQ (reference sequence). Original processing methods: Counts of nucleated cells, estimated from reference gene primer amplification, were obtained. Using immunoSEQ multiplex PCR, the repertoire was profiled, and TCRdb retains in-frame clones only, with some absent. V and J calls and clone size are those listed in that table; D and trimming were worked out from the DNA. Of 89,000 or so clones in the sample, around 96% are singletons; the top ten hold more than 4%.

Sequences were obtained from peripheral blood. This TCR was sampled from a human donor with active COVID-19. The donor label of this sample is uncertain. The chain links TRBV7-9 to TRBJ2-7; D is possibly TRBD2 (5 bases). CDR3 nucleotide sequence: TGTGCCAGCAGCTTAGAGAGTGGCGGGTCCTACGAGCAGTACTTC. This sequence encodes CASSLESGGSYEQYF.